The rows below give T cell receptor beta chains drawn from one sample of a study of shared clonotypes between healthy human individuals. Clones were sequenced by immunoSEQ multiplex PCR, and TCRdb holds only the in-frame ones, with some missing. Seen here are about 1.5 million clones, 98% observed once, and the top ten hold about 0.45%. Input material: naive CD4+ T cells sorted from blood. These receptors were collected from a man aged 30 to 45 in good health. Each CDR3 is given with its conserved first and last residue. Each record gives: J gene, clone size, D gene, V gene, CDR3 protein, CDR3 DNA. D genes are given only for firm matches. The listing skips clone size in some rows; elsewhere it reads once, few, many or a size class.

>TRBJ2-1|once|TRBD2|TRBV7-9
CASSSPGLTYNEQFF
TGTGCCAGCAGCTCGCCGGGACTAACATACAATGAGCAGTTCTTC
>TRBJ2-7|.|.|TRBV7-9
CASSRREQYF
TGTGCCAGCAGCCGGAGGGAGCAGTACTTC
>TRBJ2-1|.|.|TRBV6-4
CASSVEGGTGNEQFF
TGTGCCAGCAGTGTAGAGGGGGGGACTGGCAATGAGCAGTTCTTC
>TRBJ2-7|.|TRBD2|TRBV5-5
CASSLVASGPYEQYF
TGTGCCAGCAGCTTGGTGGCTAGCGGTCCCTACGAGCAGTACTTC
>TRBJ2-1|.|.|TRBV28
CASSSAAGSYNEQFF
TGTGCCAGCAGTTCGGCTGCGGGATCCTACAATGAGCAGTTCTTC
>TRBJ2-1|.|TRBD1|TRBV18
CASSLTGSDRGRINEQFF
TGTGCCAGCTCCCTGACTGGAAGCGACAGGGGTCGGATTAATGAGCAGTTCTTC
>TRBJ2-1|.|.|TRBV11-2
CASSLKLEQFF
TGTGCCAGCAGCTTAAAACTGGAGCAGTTCTTC
>TRBJ2-1|.|.|TRBV5-5
CASNEGTSSYNEQFF
TGTGCCAGCAACGAGGGGACATCCTCCTACAATGAGCAGTTCTTC
>TRBJ1-5|.|TRBD1|TRBV16
CASSQDRVGQPQHF
TGTGCCAGCAGCCAGGACAGGGTGGGTCAGCCCCAGCATTTT
>TRBJ2-5|.|.|TRBV9
CASSVGGSLQGTQYF
TGTGCCAGCAGCGTAGGGGGGAGCCTTCAGGGGACCCAGTACTTC
>TRBJ1-2|.|TRBD1|TRBV18
CASSPLGDRVANGYTF
TGTGCCAGCTCACCACTCGGGGACAGGGTCGCGAATGGCTACACCTTC
>TRBJ1-3|.|TRBD1|TRBV7-9
CASSELLRTGISGNTIYF
TGTGCCAGCAGCGAACTCCTACGGACAGGCATCTCTGGAAACACCATATATTTT
>TRBJ1-5|.|TRBD1|TRBV2
CASSVWTGSNQPQHF
TGTGCCAGCAGCGTTTGGACAGGGAGCAATCAGCCCCAGCATTTT
>TRBJ2-3|.|TRBD1|TRBV29-1
CSVRQGITTDTQYF
TGCAGCGTACGACAGGGGATTACCACAGATACGCAGTATTTT
>TRBJ2-2|.|.|TRBV30
CAWIPFGQNTGELFF
TGTGCCTGGATTCCATTCGGACAGAACACCGGGGAGCTGTTTTTT
>TRBJ1-2|.|.|TRBV5-4
CASSLEGGLVAGYTF
TGTGCCAGCAGCTTGGAGGGGGGCCTTGTGGCGGGCTACACCTTC
>TRBJ2-7|.|.|TRBV7-3
CASSLRDDSYEQYF
TGTGCCAGCAGCCTCCGGGACGACTCCTACGAGCAGTACTTC
>TRBJ1-5|.|.|TRBV10-3
CAISESIRGNQPQHF
TGTGCCATCAGTGAGTCGATAAGGGGCAATCAGCCCCAGCATTTT
>TRBJ2-5|.|.|TRBV20-1
CSARIVSTQYF
TGCAGTGCTAGAATAGTCTCGACCCAGTACTTC
>TRBJ2-1|.|.|TRBV11-3
CASSPGELAGYNEQFF
TGTGCCAGCAGCCCAGGGGAATTAGCGGGTTACAATGAGCAGTTCTTC
>TRBJ2-7|.|TRBD1|TRBV6-5
CASSYDRGGEQYF
TGTGCCAGCAGTTACGACAGGGGTGGGGAGCAGTACTTC
>TRBJ2-2|once|.|TRBV2
CASRFGDPTAGELFF
TGTGCCAGCAGGTTTGGCGACCCGACGGCCGGGGAGCTGTTTTTT
>TRBJ2-5|.|.|TRBV5-1
CASSPRTEGGETQYF
TGCGCCAGCAGTCCTAGAACGGAGGGCGGAGAGACCCAGTACTTC
>TRBJ1-5|.|.|TRBV7-3
CASLITGFAQPQHF
TGTGCCAGCCTAATTACAGGGTTTGCTCAGCCCCAGCATTTT
>TRBJ2-1|.|.|TRBV5-1
CASSLGAVLEQFF
TGCGCCAGCAGCTTGGGGGCAGTTCTTGAGCAGTTCTTC
>TRBJ1-2|.|TRBD1|TRBV9
CASSTGTGRYGYTF
TGTGCCAGCAGTACCGGGACAGGTCGCTATGGCTACACCTTC
>TRBJ2-1|.|.|TRBV6-1
CASSEVWGPDNEQFF
TGTGCCAGCAGTGAAGTATGGGGACCTGACAATGAGCAGTTCTTC
>TRBJ2-4|.|.|TRBV29-1
CSAESKAKNIQYF
TGCAGCGCAGAATCGAAGGCCAAAAACATTCAGTACTTC
>TRBJ2-1|.|TRBD2|TRBV11-2
CASRTLAGVRNEQFF
TGTGCCAGCAGGACGCTAGCGGGAGTCCGCAATGAGCAGTTCTTC
>TRBJ1-1|once|.|TRBV28
CASGSNISGAFF
TGTGCCAGCGGGAGCAATATCTCCGGAGCTTTCTTT
>TRBJ2-5|.|.|TRBV19
CASSIAQQETQYF
TGTGCCAGTAGTATCGCGCAGCAAGAGACCCAGTACTTC
>TRBJ1-1|.|.|TRBV5-1
CASIDRPGGMNTEAFF
TGCGCCAGCATAGATCGTCCGGGCGGCATGAACACTGAAGCTTTCTTT
>TRBJ2-1|.|.|TRBV2
CASSEVWGDNEQFF
TGTGCCAGCAGTGAAGTTTGGGGGGACAATGAGCAGTTCTTC
>TRBJ2-1|.|.|TRBV7-8
CASSLELGVYNEQFF
TGTGCCAGCAGCTTAGAGTTGGGGGTCTACAATGAGCAGTTCTTC
>TRBJ1-5|.|.|TRBV5-4
CASSLAGPNQPQHF
TGTGCCAGCAGCTTGGCCGGGCCCAATCAGCCCCAGCATTTT
>TRBJ1-2|.|.|TRBV29-1
CSVQGSDRPGYGYTF
TGCAGCGTTCAGGGAAGCGACAGGCCGGGCTATGGCTACACCTTC
>TRBJ2-1|once|TRBD2|TRBV7-9
CASSSSIRAGVVNEQFF
TGTGCCAGCAGCTCCTCCATTAGGGCGGGAGTCGTCAATGAGCAGTTCTTC
>TRBJ2-3|.|TRBD2|TRBV11-2
CASSGRTSGSTDTQYF
TGTGCCAGCAGCGGGCGGACTAGCGGTTCCACAGATACGCAGTATTTT
>TRBJ2-1|.|TRBD2|TRBV6-5
CASSYSFGLALFF
TGTGCCAGCAGTTACTCGTTTGGACTAGCTTTGTTCTTC
>TRBJ2-7|.|TRBD2|TRBV29-1
CSVWRAAGGTSSYEQYF
TGCAGCGTTTGGAGGGCAGCGGGAGGAACGAGCTCCTACGAGCAGTACTTC